The next 21 T cell receptor beta chains were all read from a single sample in a study of beta chain features in type 1 diabetes. General study findings and limits: Across all four CD4+ subsets, people with type 1 diabetes showed modestly shorter TCRB CDR3s.

Expressed TCRB transcripts were sequenced, since all the RNA that had been isolated was reverse transcribed. Profiled with immunoSEQ multiplex PCR; TCRdb holds only in-frame clones, not every one. Among approximately 280,000 clones listed, approximately 16% were seen once. Their cognate antigens are unknown. What was sequenced was naive CD4+ T cells from blood. The receptors shown here come from a man aged 18-30 years with type 1 diabetes.

The chain links TRBV9 to TRBJ2-5, with TRBD1 as a possible D gene (6 bases). Germline V gene sequence: CDR1 SGDLS, CDR2 YYNGEE. Deletions cut 3 bases from V and 0 bases from J, with 12 bases between. The CDR3 has 15 amino acids. The CDR3 sequence: CASSAEPGDQETQYF. CDR3 bases: TGTGCCAGCAGCGCCGAGCCAGGGGACCAAGAGACCCAGTACTTC.

The chain joins TRBV30 to TRBJ1-2; no definite D call. Germline values: CDR1 GTSNPN, CDR2 SVGIG (reference sequence). This CDR3 region has 13 residues. Trimming cost V 1 base and J 2 bases, with 8 bases left between them. CDR3 sequence reads: CAWSGQANYGYTF. CDR3 DNA sequence: TGTGCCTGGAGTGGTCAGGCCAACTATGGCTACACCTTC.

The rearrangement joins TRBV5-4 to TRBJ2-7, with 10 bases identical to TRBD1. V gave up 5 bases and J gave up 5 bases; unmatched junction bases: 4. The germline V gene encodes CDR1 SGHNT and CDR2 YYREEE (reference sequence). The CDR3 length is 13 residues. CDR3 sequence: CASRVDRGNEQYF. CDR3 nucleotide sequence: TGTGCCAGCAGAGTGGACAGGGGGAACGAGCAGTACTTC.

This clone was found a few times. The V and J genes are TRBV5-1 and TRBJ2-5, with 8 bases fitting TRBD2. The CDR3 loop spans 17 amino acids. The V and J ends lost 0 bases and 4 bases, in that order; junction bases with no gene match: 11. The germline V gene has CDR1 SGHRS and CDR2 YFSETQ. The CDR3: CASSLAPGRALGETQYF. In DNA form, the CDR3 reads TGCGCCAGCAGCTTGGCTCCCGGGAGGGCCTTGGGAGAGACCCAGTACTTC.

This clone was observed a handful of times. The chain couples TRBV5-1 to TRBJ2-7, with 7 bases that match TRBD1. The J segment lost 5 bases and the V segment lost 3 bases, leaving 11 bases of the junction unmatched. CDR1 and CDR2 from the germline V gene are SGHRS and YFSETQ. This CDR3 has 15 residues. CDR3 in amino acids: CASSSPDRPHHEQYF. The DNA for the CDR3 is TGCGCCAGCAGCTCGCCGGACAGGCCCCACCACGAGCAGTACTTC.

This chain uses TRBV4-1 with TRBJ1-2, with 8 bases identical to TRBD1. The CDR3 is made up of 14 amino acids. CDR1 and CDR2 from the germline V gene are MGHRA and YSYEKL. The ends lost 7 bases at V and 6 bases at J; junction bases unmatched: 10. The CDR3 nucleotides are TGCGCCAGCACACGGACAGGGAGCAGGGATGGCTACACCTTC. It specifies CASTRTGSRDGYTF.

The genes are TRBV30 and TRBJ1-6, with D maybe TRBD1 (5 bases). The V and J ends lost 8 bases and 11 bases respectively, with 28 bases between them. The CDR3 length is 16 residues. From germline, CDR1 is GTSNPN and CDR2 SVGIG (reference sequence). In DNA, the CDR3 is TGTGCCCGGACCCGGGGGACTCTTATTAGCGGGCCACCCCTCCACTTT. This encodes CARTRGTLISGPPLHF. Filled out from reference TRBV30 and TRBJ1-6, the complete variable domain reads SQTIHQWPATLVQPVGSPLSLECTVEGTSNPNLYWYRQAAGRGLQLLFYSVGIGQISSEVPQNLSASRPQDRQFILSSKKLLLSDSGFYLCARTRGTLISGPPLHFGNGTRLTVT.

This clone showed up just a few times. V gene TRBV11-2 combines with J gene TRBJ2-7; maybe TRBD2 (5 bases). V was trimmed by 5 bases and J by 0 bases, leaving 11 bases between them. The CDR3 covers 14 residues. CDR1 is SGHAT and CDR2 is FQNNGV in the germline V gene. The CDR3 loop is CASSIGLSSYEQYF. The CDR3 DNA reads TGTGCCAGCAGCATCGGACTGAGCTCCTACGAGCAGTACTTC. Complete variable domain (other parts from reference TRBV11-2 and TRBJ2-7): EAGVAQSPRYKIIEKRQSVAFWCNPISGHATLYWYQQILGQGPKLLIQFQNNGVVDDSQLPKDRFSAERLKGVDSTLKIQPAKLEDSAVYLCASSIGLSSYEQYFGPGTRLTVT.

This clone was observed a handful of times. The chain links TRBV4-2 to TRBJ1-1; TRBD1 matches 7 bases. The CDR3 has 13 residues. Trimming took 4 bases from V and 11 from J; bases not matched to a gene: 10. In germline, CDR1 is LGHNA, CDR2 YNFKEQ. CDR3 nucleotide sequence: TGTGCCAGCAGCCCGGACCGGGACAGATGGGCTTTCTTT. It specifies CASSPDRDRWAFF.

This clone was counted a few times. The V and J genes are TRBV27 and TRBJ2-6, with D unclear. This CDR3 spans 15 amino acids. Trimming stripped 4 bases from V and 0 bases from J, with 7 bases between. In germline, CDR1 is MNHEY, CDR2 SMNVEV (reference sequence). The DNA of the CDR3 is TGTGCCAGCAGTTCAGTCAGCTCTGGGGCCAACGTCCTGACTTTC. Translation gives CASSSVSSGANVLTF.

In its sample, this clone was seen a few times. This sequence joins TRBV7-9 and TRBJ2-7; D unresolved. The CDR3 totals 14 residues. Trimming left V 5 bases short and J 3 bases short, with 14 bases between. Looked up from germline, CDR1 is SEHNR and CDR2 is FQNEAQ (reference sequence). The DNA of the CDR3 is TGTGCCAGCAGCCAGGCCCCCAGGTACTACGAGCAGTACTTC. Its protein product is CASSQAPRYYEQYF.

The sample holds a few counts of this clone. The chain links TRBV6-6 to TRBJ2-3; the D is unclear. Germline V lookup: CDR1 MNHNY, CDR2 SVGAGI (reference sequence). This CDR3 has 15 residues. Trimming cost V 3 bases and J 3 bases, with 13 bases left between them. The CDR3 nucleotides are TGTGCCAGCAGTTATCCCTCGGGTGGGACAGATACGCAGTATTTT. This encodes CASSYPSGGTDTQYF.

This clone has more than one count but fewer than ten. This chain uses TRBV9 with TRBJ2-7; 7 nucleotides match TRBD1. V dropped 0 bases and J dropped 5; count of bases not matched to a gene: 5. The germline V gene encodes CDR1 SGDLS and CDR2 YYNGEE. This CDR3 comprises 14 residues. Written as DNA, the CDR3 is TGTGCCAGCAGCGTAGGGCAGGGGGACAACGAGCAGTACTTC. This gives the protein CASSVGQGDNEQYF.

There are a few counts of this clone. The CDR3 is CASSPELAFQETQYF. The CDR3, as DNA: TGTGCCAGCTCACCAGAGCTTGCCTTCCAAGAGACCCAGTACTTC. The chain carries TRBV18 and TRBJ2-5; D is ambiguous. Germline lookup yields CDR1 KGHSH and CDR2 LQKENI. CDR3 length: 15 residues. Trimming left V 2 bases short and J 1 base short, with 11 bases between.

This clone occurred a few times. The J gene is TRBJ2-7, the V gene TRBV7-2, with no clear D. Trimming took off 6 bases at V and 6 bases at J, with 15 bases between the two ends. CDR3 size: 13 residues. The germline V gene has CDR1 SGHTA and CDR2 FQGNSA. The CDR3 DNA sequence: TGTGCCAGCAGACTCGGGTCCTCTCCCGAGCAGTACTTC. The encoded protein is CASRLGSSPEQYF.

The genes are TRBV6-5 and TRBJ2-7, with 7 bases lining up with TRBD1. The CDR3 spans 14 residues. The V and J ends lost 3 bases and 2 bases, in that order; junction bases with no gene match: 4. Germline CDR1 MNHEY, CDR2 SVGAGI. In nucleotides, the CDR3 is TGTGCCAGCAGTTATTCGACAGGGCCCTACGAGCAGTACTTC. Protein product: CASSYSTGPYEQYF.

This clone showed up just a few times. This chain links TRBV27 with TRBJ2-5, with D perhaps matching TRBD1 (5 bases). The germline V gene encodes CDR1 MNHEY and CDR2 SMNVEV (reference sequence). V was trimmed by 0 bases and J by 5 bases, leaving 13 bases between them. The CDR3 consists of 15 residues. CDR3 nucleotides: TGTGCCAGCAGTTTATCGTGGGGCAGACGCGAGACCCAGTACTTC. It encodes CASSLSWGRRETQYF.

The chain combines TRBV4-1 with TRBJ2-3; TRBD2 is a possible D gene (6 bases). Germline V gives CDR1 MGHRA, CDR2 YSYEKL. The ends were cut back, 8 bases at V and 2 bases at J, with 8 bases in the middle. This CDR3 spans 12 amino acids. CDR3 amino acids: CASGDSTDTQYF. CDR3 coding DNA: TGCGCCAGCGGGGACTCCACAGATACGCAGTATTTT.

The genes are TRBV5-1 and TRBJ2-5, with D maybe TRBD1 (5 bases). V was trimmed by 6 bases and J by 5 bases, leaving 14 bases between them. CDR1 SGHRS and CDR2 YFSETQ come from the germline V gene. The CDR3 loop spans 13 amino acids. CDR3 amino acids: CASNYGSGETQYF. The CDR3 nucleotides read TGCGCCAGCAATTATGGCTCAGGGGAGACCCAGTACTTC. Together with reference TRBV5-1 and TRBJ2-5, the CDR3 gives the full variable domain: KAGVTQTPRYLIKTRGQQVTLSCSPISGHRSVSWYQQTPGQGLQFLFEYFSETQRNKGNFPGRFSGRQFSNSRSEMNVSTLELGDSALYLCASNYGSGETQYFGPGTRLLVL.

This clone was counted between two and nine times. The chain has TRBV29-1 and TRBJ2-1, with a tentative D call TRBD2 (7 bases). V was cut by 8 bases and J by 0 bases, with 17 bases left in between. From germline, CDR1 is SQVTM and CDR2 ANQGSEA. There are 15 residues in the CDR3. The DNA for the CDR3 is TGCAGCAGCGGGACATCTGAGGGCTCCTACAATGAGCAGTTCTTC. Amino acid sequence: CSSGTSEGSYNEQFF.

Here the CDR3 DNA reads TGTGCCTGGAGTTTGGGGGCGGCTTGGACCTTC. This sequence encodes CAWSLGAAWTF. V and J are TRBV30 and TRBJ1-2; a weak D match, TRBD1 (6 bases). The CDR3 sequence is 11 residues long. The V end lost 2 bases, the J end lost 14 bases, and 15 bases lay between the germline ends. The germline gives CDR1 GTSNPN, CDR2 SVGIG (reference sequence). The variable domain in full, completed from reference TRBV30 and TRBJ1-2, reads SQTIHQWPATLVQPVGSPLSLECTVEGTSNPNLYWYRQAAGRGLQLLFYSVGIGQISSEVPQNLSASRPQDRQFILSSKKLLLSDSGFYLCAWSLGAAWTFGSGTRLTVV.